Listed below are T cell receptor beta chains from one sample, sequenced in a study of technical replicates of blood from a handful of donors. Sequencing was performed with immunoSEQ multiplex PCR; in TCRdb, only in-frame clones are kept and a portion is missing. This sample has fewer than 15,000 clones, with approximately 80% found just once. Source material: PBMCs. The receptors derive from a human donor in good health. Each CDR3 is given with its conserved first and last residue. A D gene is named only where the DNA matches it firmly. Clone size, where shown, is once, few, many, or a class for clones that have expanded.

v_call	d_call	clone_size	j_call	cdr3_nt	cdr3_aa
TRBV29-1	TRBD1	once	TRBJ1-2	TGCAGCACTCTACAGGGGGCGGGAGGCTACACCTTC	CSTLQGAGGYTF
TRBV2	TRBD2	.	TRBJ2-1	TGTGCCAGCAACCCACTAGCGGGAGTTAGCAATGAGCAGTTCTTC	CASNPLAGVSNEQFF
TRBV13	.	once	TRBJ2-1	TGTGCCAGCAGCCTGGAGGGGGCGGATGAGCAGTTCTTC	CASSLEGADEQFF
TRBV10-1	TRBD2	.	TRBJ2-1	TGCGCCACCTCGAGAGTAGCGGGACATAATGAGCAGTTCTTC	CATSRVAGHNEQFF
TRBV10-2	TRBD2	few	TRBJ2-7	TGCGCCAGCAGTGAGCCGACTAGCGGAACCTACGAGCAGTACTTC	CASSEPTSGTYEQYF
TRBV28	TRBD1	.	TRBJ2-5	TGTGCCAGCAGTTTACTAGGGGGCCCCCAAGAGACCCAGTACTTC	CASSLLGGPQETQYF
TRBV7-7	TRBD2	.	TRBJ2-1	TGTGCCAGCAGCTTAGAAGGAACTAGCGTATACAATGAGCAGTTCTTC	CASSLEGTSVYNEQFF
TRBV7-9	TRBD1	.	TRBJ1-1	TGTGCCAGCAGCCCCTGGGACAGGGGATCTGAAGCTTTCTTT	CASSPWDRGSEAFF
TRBV19	TRBD2	.	TRBJ2-1	TGTGCCAGTATGGGACTAGCGGGATCTGAGCAGTTCTTC	CASMGLAGSEQFF
TRBV4-2	.	.	TRBJ1-3	TGTGCCAGCAGCCTACAGGGCTCTGGAAACACCATATATTTT	CASSLQGSGNTIYF
TRBV2	TRBD1	.	TRBJ2-3	TGTGCCAGCAGAGGAGGACAGGGGAGGACAGATACGCAGTATTTT	CASRGGQGRTDTQYF
TRBV28	.	.	TRBJ1-1	TGTGCCAGCAGTCTATACACCCCGAACACTGAAGCTTTCTTT	CASSLYTPNTEAFF
TRBV6-5	TRBD1	.	TRBJ1-5	TGTGCCAGCAGTTCTCATGGGACAGGGGGCGTTCAGCCCCAGCATTTT	CASSSHGTGGVQPQHF
TRBV19	TRBD2	medium-sized	TRBJ2-1	TGTGCCAGTAGTATAGCTAGCGGGGGCTCGGGAGGCAATGAGCAGTTCTTC	CASSIASGGSGGNEQFF
TRBV10-3	TRBD2	.	TRBJ2-1	TGTGCCATCAGTGGGACTAGCGGGAGGGGGGGTAATGAGCAGTTCTTC	CAISGTSGRGGNEQFF
TRBV2	.	once	TRBJ2-7	TGTGCCAGCAGTGGGGGACTCTCCTACGAGCAGTACTTC	CASSGGLSYEQYF
TRBV6-4	.	.	TRBJ1-2	TGTGCCAGCAGTGTTACCTCGGGTAACTATGGCTACACCTTC	CASSVTSGNYGYTF
TRBV30	TRBD1	.	TRBJ2-6	TGTGCCTGGAGTGCCGACAGGGGTCCTTTCTCTGGGGCCAACGTCCTGACTTTC	CAWSADRGPFSGANVLTF
TRBV19	TRBD1	few	TRBJ2-7	TGTGCCAGTTCCGGGACAGGGGACTACGAGCAGTACTTC	CASSGTGDYEQYF
TRBV18	TRBD2	.	TRBJ2-3	TGTGCCAGCTCACCACCGACTAGCGGGAGAAGGGCAGATACGCAGTATTTT	CASSPPTSGRRADTQYF
TRBV12-5	TRBD2	.	TRBJ2-1	TGTGCTAGTGGAAAGCGGGAGGCTTTCAATGAGCAGTTCTTC	CASGKREAFNEQFF
TRBV7-3	TRBD1	once	TRBJ2-3	TGTGCCAGCAGCTTAATGGGACAGGGGTCAGATACGCAGTATTTT	CASSLMGQGSDTQYF
TRBV19	.	.	TRBJ1-4	TGTGCCAGTAGCGGGAGGTTTCATGAAAAACTGTTTTTT	CASSGRFHEKLFF
TRBV4-2	TRBD1	.	TRBJ1-2	TGTGCCAGCAGCCAAGACGCAGGGGGCTTTTGGTATGGCTACACCTTC	CASSQDAGGFWYGYTF
TRBV6-4	TRBD2	.	TRBJ2-3	TGTGCCAGCAGTCCCGGGACTAGCGGCACAGATACGCAGTATTTT	CASSPGTSGTDTQYF
TRBV11-2	.	few	TRBJ2-7	TGTGCCAGCAGCTCCGGAGGTGAGCAGTACTTC	CASSSGGEQYF
TRBV19	.	.	TRBJ2-1	TGTGCCAGTAGTCGTAGCGCTGGCCCCTCCTACAATGAGCAGTTCTTC	CASSRSAGPSYNEQFF
TRBV7-8	TRBD2	.	TRBJ2-3	TGTGCCAGCAGCCCTCCTGGACTAGCGGGGTACACAGATACGCAGTATTTT	CASSPPGLAGYTDTQYF
TRBV4-2	.	.	TRBJ2-1	TGTGCCAGCAGCCAATATTACAATGAGCAGTTCTTC	CASSQYYNEQFF
TRBV4-1	TRBD1	.	TRBJ2-5	TGCGCCAGCAGCCGACACGGGACAGGGAACCAAGAGACCCAGTACTTC	CASSRHGTGNQETQYF
TRBV18	.	.	TRBJ2-3	TGTGCCAGCTCACCACCAGGGGCAGGAGATACGCAGTATTTT	CASSPPGAGDTQYF
TRBV6-5	.	.	TRBJ2-1	TGTGCCAGCAGATACTCGAGGGAACAGCAGTTCTTC	CASRYSREQQFF
TRBV13	TRBD2	.	TRBJ2-1	TGTGCCAGCAGCTTCAGCGGGACCCTCCTCACTTCCTCCTACAATGAGCAGTTCTTC	CASSFSGTLLTSSYNEQFF
TRBV7-9	TRBD1	.	TRBJ2-4	TGTGCCAGCGGGCCCACGACAGGGTCGAACATTCAGTACTTC	CASGPTTGSNIQYF
TRBV7-8	.	.	TRBJ1-5	TGTGCCAGCAGCTTAGGGGGCACAGGACTATATCAGCCCCAGCATTTT	CASSLGGTGLYQPQHF
TRBV9	TRBD2	few	TRBJ2-1	TGTGCCAGCACCCAAGTTGGGGGAGGGTTGGGGGATGAGCAGTTCTTC	CASTQVGGGLGDEQFF
TRBV11-3	TRBD2	.	TRBJ2-3	TGTGCCAGCAGCGTGGGTCTAGCGGGAGCCTCAGATACGCAGTATTTT	CASSVGLAGASDTQYF
TRBV28	.	once	TRBJ2-7	TGTGCCAGCAGGGAGGAGGGAGTTAGGTACGAGCAGTACTTC	CASREEGVRYEQYF
TRBV11-2	.	.	TRBJ2-1	TGTGCCAGCTGCCCCAGTCTTACTAGTATAAGCGATGAGCAGTTCTTC	CASCPSLTSISDEQFF
TRBV18	.	.	TRBJ2-6	TGTGCCAGCTCCCCTTCCGGGGCCAACGTCCTGACTTTC	CASSPSGANVLTF
TRBV6-5	.	.	TRBJ1-2	TGTGCCAGCAGTTACCGCGGACAGAATGGCTACACCTTC	CASSYRGQNGYTF
TRBV6-1	.	.	TRBJ1-1	TGTGCCAGCAGAGAAACAGGGTACACTGAAGCTTTCTTT	CASRETGYTEAFF
TRBV13	.	.	TRBJ2-2	TGTGCCAGCAGCATACCCAGGGAGGCGAACACCGGGGAGCTGTTTTTT	CASSIPREANTGELFF
TRBV6-1	.	once	TRBJ1-5	TGTGCCAGCAGTGAAGCTAGGGGTATGGGTAATCAGCCCCAGCATTTT	CASSEARGMGNQPQHF
TRBV5-1	.	.	TRBJ2-6	TGCGCCAGCAGCCCCACACCCGGGGCCAACGTCCTGACTTTC	CASSPTPGANVLTF
TRBV23-1	.	.	TRBJ1-2	TGCGCCAGCAGTCAATCGAACCGACATGGAAGCTACACCTTC	CASSQSNRHGSYTF
TRBV11-3	TRBD1	.	TRBJ2-3	TGTGCCAGCAAAGGGACAGGGAAGGATACGCAGTATTTT	CASKGTGKDTQYF
TRBV5-1	.	.	TRBJ1-2	TGCGCCAGCAGCAGAAGCAACAGGGTTGGCTACACCTTC	CASSRSNRVGYTF
TRBV12-5	TRBD1	.	TRBJ2-2	TGTGCTAGTGGTTTGGAGGGACAGGGGCGTACCACCGGGGAGCTGTTTTTT	CASGLEGQGRTTGELFF
TRBV5-1	.	.	TRBJ1-2	TGCGCCAGCAGCCCGGACAAAGGTAACCAAGGAGGCTACACCTTC	CASSPDKGNQGGYTF
TRBV6-1	TRBD2	.	TRBJ2-4	TGTGCCAGCATTGACCGACTAGCGGGACCCTTAGCCAAAAACATTCAGTACTTC	CASIDRLAGPLAKNIQYF
TRBV5-8	TRBD1	.	TRBJ1-2	TGTGCCAGCAGCTCATGGACAGGGAGGACTAACTATGGCTACACCTTC	CASSSWTGRTNYGYTF
TRBV11-3	TRBD1	few	TRBJ1-1	TGTGCCAGCAGCCGGGGACAGGAGAACACTGAAGCTTTCTTT	CASSRGQENTEAFF
TRBV30	TRBD2	once	TRBJ2-7	TGTGCCTGGGGGGTGGGCCCGGGACTACAAACCTACGAGCAGTACTTC	CAWGVGPGLQTYEQYF
TRBV11-3	TRBD2	.	TRBJ2-1	TGTGCCAGCAGCTTAGATCAGGGCGGGAGCAACTCCTACAATGAGCAGTTCTTC	CASSLDQGGSNSYNEQFF